These 7 T cell receptor beta chains share one sample of origin, sequenced in a study of human T cells and chemical hapten exposure (dated by TCRdb to the early 2020s). The receptor library was made with RACE. The reads were generated on a NextSeq 500. TCRdb cleaned the public reads at Q25 with fastp, built clones with MiXCR and kept in-frame beta chains. Here each entry gathers all rows of one CDR3 protein and keeps the most common genes and DNA. This sample comprises roughly 200,000 distinct CDR3 sequences, about a fifth of them detected only once. The top ten constitute less than 7% of the sample. Per the publication, the time point label means: patch test 1, 2 weeks after DPC sensitization. The treatment or condition label corresponds to: therapeutic diphenylcyclopropenone sensitization with weekly scalp DPC. Sequenced here: whole blood, sampled in connection with sensitization to the hapten diphenylcyclopropenone (DPC). The receptor source for this set is a woman aged 45-60 years with alopecia areata. Some clones in this sample may be carry-over from other donors' samples.

The chain uses TRBV2 and TRBJ2-5; TRBD1 aligns across 7 bases. The germline V gene has CDR1 SNHLY and CDR2 FYNNEI. This CDR3 spans 13 amino acids. With 5 bases clipped from V and 3 bases from J, the junction kept 3 bases outside the gene matches. DNA for the CDR3: TGTGCCAGCAGTCGGGACAGTAAAGAGACCCAGTACTTC. It codes for CASSRDSKETQYF.

The chain recombines TRBV10-2 with TRBJ2-7, with 9 bases fitting TRBD2. Germline CDR1 is WSHSY and CDR2 is SAAADI. The CDR3 is 16 residues long. Unmatched junction bases numbered 6, after V lost 0 bases and J lost 3 bases. The CDR3 protein is CASSESGREGYYEQYF. The CDR3 DNA follows: TGCGCCAGCAGTGAGTCGGGGCGGGAGGGATACTACGAGCAGTACTTC.

The V gene is TRBV29-1, the J gene TRBJ2-7; TRBD1 might be the D (5 bases). Trimming removed 0 bases from V and 3 bases from J, with 9 bases in between. CDR1 and CDR2 from the germline V gene are SQVTM and ANQGSEA. This CDR3 is 13 amino acids long. The CDR3 spells CSVEDRGGYEQYF. Written as DNA, the CDR3 is TGCAGCGTTGAAGATAGGGGCGGCTACGAGCAGTACTTC.

J is TRBJ1-2 and V is TRBV7-8; no clear D. In germline, CDR1 is SGHVS, CDR2 FQNEAQ. The CDR3 is 17 amino acids. Trimming took 3 bases from V and 2 from J, leaving 19 bases between them. CDR3 sequence: CASSFRPRGQPNYGYTF. The CDR3 bases are TGTGCCAGCAGCTTCCGACCCAGAGGGCAGCCCAACTATGGCTACACCTTC. The complete variable domain, with remaining parts taken from reference TRBV7-8 and TRBJ1-2, reads GAGVSQSPRYKVAKRGQDVALRCDPISGHVSLFWYQQALGQGPEFLTYFQNEAQLDKSGLPSDRFFAERPEGSVSTLKIQRTQQEDSAVYLCASSFRPRGQPNYGYTFGSGTRLTVV.

J is TRBJ2-7 and V is TRBV29-1; 10 nucleotides align to TRBD1. Germline V lookup: CDR1 SQVTM, CDR2 ANQGSEA. Trimming removed 7 bases from V and 6 bases from J; junction bases left unmatched: 9. There are 13 residues in the CDR3. CDR3 DNA sequence: TGCAGCGCATTACCGGGACAGGGGTCCGAGCAGTACTTC. Protein sequence: CSALPGQGSEQYF.

This clonotype was recorded a few times. The chain links TRBV5-5 to TRBJ1-1; D unresolved. The CDR3 runs 13 residues. The V gene's germline CDR1 is SGHKS and CDR2 YYEKEE (reference sequence). With 1 base removed from V and 3 bases from J, the gap between germline ends came to 7 bases. CDR3 amino acids: CASSLYDDTEAFF. The CDR3 coding sequence is TGTGCCAGCAGCTTGTATGACGACACTGAAGCTTTCTTT.

In this sample, this clonotype turned up a few times. The chain links TRBV5-1 to TRBJ2-5; TRBD1 might be the D (6 bases). The germline gives CDR1 SGHRS, CDR2 YFSETQ. Trimming removed 1 base from V and 5 bases from J, with 15 bases in between. There are 15 residues in the CDR3. This chain's CDR3 is CASSLQGNSGETQYF. The CDR3 DNA reads TGCGCCAGCAGCTTGCAGGGGAACAGTGGGGAGACCCAGTACTTC.